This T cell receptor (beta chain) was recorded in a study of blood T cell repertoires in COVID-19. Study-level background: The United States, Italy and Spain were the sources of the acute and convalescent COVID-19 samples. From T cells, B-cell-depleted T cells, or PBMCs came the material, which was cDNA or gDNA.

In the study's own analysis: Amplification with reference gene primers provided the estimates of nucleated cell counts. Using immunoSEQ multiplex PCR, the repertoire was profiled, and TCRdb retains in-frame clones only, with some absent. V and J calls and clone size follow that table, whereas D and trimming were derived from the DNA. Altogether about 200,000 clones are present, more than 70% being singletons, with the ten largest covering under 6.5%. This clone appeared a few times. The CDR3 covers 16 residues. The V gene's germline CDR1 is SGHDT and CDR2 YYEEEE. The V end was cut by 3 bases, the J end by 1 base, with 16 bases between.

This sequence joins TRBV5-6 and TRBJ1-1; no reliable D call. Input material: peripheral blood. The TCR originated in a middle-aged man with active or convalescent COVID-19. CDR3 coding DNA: TGTGCCAGCAGCTCACACGGGATGCTCCCGAACACTGAAGCTTTCTTT. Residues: CASSSHGMLPNTEAFF.